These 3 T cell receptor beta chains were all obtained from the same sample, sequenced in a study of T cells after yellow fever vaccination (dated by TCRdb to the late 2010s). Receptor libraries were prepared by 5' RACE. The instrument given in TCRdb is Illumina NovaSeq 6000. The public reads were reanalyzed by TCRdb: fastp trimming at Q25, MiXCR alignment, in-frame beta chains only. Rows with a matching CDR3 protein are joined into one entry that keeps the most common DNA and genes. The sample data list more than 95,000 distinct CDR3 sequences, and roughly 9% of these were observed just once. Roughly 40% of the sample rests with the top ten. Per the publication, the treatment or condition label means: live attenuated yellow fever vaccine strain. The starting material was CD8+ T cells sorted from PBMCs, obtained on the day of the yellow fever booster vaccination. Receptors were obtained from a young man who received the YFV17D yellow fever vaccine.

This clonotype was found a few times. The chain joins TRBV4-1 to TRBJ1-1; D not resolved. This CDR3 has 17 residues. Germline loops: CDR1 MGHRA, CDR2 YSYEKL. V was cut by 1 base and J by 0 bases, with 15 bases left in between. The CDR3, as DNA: TGCGCCAGCAGCCAAGGTCAAACCCCGCGCGTGAACACTGAAGCTTTCTTT. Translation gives CASSQGQTPRVNTEAFF.

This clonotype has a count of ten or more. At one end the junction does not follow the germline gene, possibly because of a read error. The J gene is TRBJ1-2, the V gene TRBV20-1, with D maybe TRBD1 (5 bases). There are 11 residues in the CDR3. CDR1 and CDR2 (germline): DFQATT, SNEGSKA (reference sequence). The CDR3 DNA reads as TGCAGTGCTCGAGACAGCTATGGCTACACCTTC. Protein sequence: CSARDSYGYTF.

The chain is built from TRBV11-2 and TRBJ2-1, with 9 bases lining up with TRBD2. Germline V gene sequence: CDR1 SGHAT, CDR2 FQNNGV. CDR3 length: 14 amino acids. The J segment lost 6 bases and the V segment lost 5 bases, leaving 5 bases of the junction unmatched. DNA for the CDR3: TGTGCCAGCAGCCAGCGGGGGGCCGCCAATGAGCAGTTCTTC. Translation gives CASSQRGAANEQFF.